The sequence of this TCR beta chain was determined in a study of HIV-infected patients and healthy controls. About this clonotype: The antigen is not known.

CDR1 is PRHDT and CDR2 is FYEKMQ in the germline V gene (reference sequence). The V and J ends lost 5 bases and 3 bases respectively, with 14 bases between them. This CDR3 is 14 amino acids long. Study-level findings and limits: In healthy controls, MAIT alpha CDR3s were common; in HIV+ repertoires, severely depleted. Healthy controls shared more CDR3 sequences between individuals than HIV-infected patients did.

cDNA was made from approximately 500 ng RNA using alpha and beta constant primers. Using multiplexing indices, alpha and beta chain libraries were generated apart by chain-specific third strand synthesis. TCRdb independently ran MiXCR on the 5' RACE reads; one entry per CDR3 protein. The sample records around 20,000 distinct CDR3 sequences, about 8.7% being singletons. Roughly three months, about 14 weeks, into antiretroviral therapy, follow-up blood was collected. The repertoire came from unfractionated whole blood and reflected all unsorted peripheral T cells. The clonotype originates from an adult with HIV infection. The specimen comprised blood, sampled during antiretroviral therapy. V and J are TRBV13 and TRBJ2-7; D possibly matches TRBD1 or TRBD2 (5 bases each). CDR3 region: CASSGGSTSYEQYF. The CDR3 DNA reads TGTGCCAGCAGCGGGGGTAGTACCAGCTACGAGCAGTACTTC.